These 6 T cell receptor beta chains share one sample of origin, sequenced in a study of Graves' ophthalmopathy and Graves' hyperthyroidism. The authors amplified TCR beta CDR3 regions, and they did so from RNA transcripts for repertoire sequencing. RT-PCR in the first round used HTBI primers; a second-round multiplex PCR followed. TCRdb reprocessed the multiplex PCR reads via MiXCR and lists one record per CDR3 protein. The sample comprises roughly 420,000 distinct CDR3 sequences, around 21% of which are singletons, and more than 2.5% rests with the top ten. The sequenced material came from peripheral blood. Receptors originate from a woman aged 18-30 years with stable Graves' hyperthyroidism.

The genes are TRBV12-3 or TRBV12-4 and TRBJ1-1; D unclear. This CDR3 is built from 13 residues. Deletions cut 4 bases from V and 1 base from J, with 7 bases between. The CDR3 sequence is CASSSFKNTEAFF. The CDR3 DNA sequence: TGTGCCAGCAGTTCCTTCAAGAACACTGAAGCTTTCTTT.

The sample holds many counts of this clonotype. The V and J genes are TRBV7-9 and TRBJ2-7; D remains unclear. V lost 5 bases and J lost 3, with 8 bases in between. Germline CDR1 reads SEHNR; CDR2 reads FQNEAQ (reference sequence). The CDR3 consists of 12 residues. CDR3 sequence: CASSPGLYEQYF. In nucleotides, the CDR3 is TGTGCCAGCAGCCCAGGCCTCTACGAGCAGTACTTC.

V gene TRBV3-1 combines with J gene TRBJ2-2, with D hard to call. V lost 4 bases and J 6 bases, leaving 15 bases between the germline ends. Looked up from germline, CDR1 is LGHDT and CDR2 is YNNKEL (reference sequence). The CDR3 has 15 residues. CDR3: CASSPGPEKPGELFF. CDR3 DNA: TGTGCCAGCAGCCCAGGCCCGGAGAAGCCCGGGGAGCTGTTTTTT. Combining the CDR3 with reference TRBV3-1 and TRBJ2-2 gives the whole variable domain DTAVSQTPKYLVTQMGNDKSIKCEQNLGHDTMYWYKQDSKKFLKIMFSYNNKELIINETVPNRFSPKSPDKAHLNLHINSLELGDSAVYFCASSPGPEKPGELFFGEGSRLTVL.

The V gene is TRBV28, the J gene TRBJ1-2, with D uncertain. The germline CDR1 and CDR2 sequences are MDHEN and SYDVKM. CDR3 length: 14 amino acids. Trimming stripped 7 bases from V and 1 base from J, with 13 bases between. DNA of the CDR3: TGTGCCAGCATCCGGGAGCATCTTAACTATGGCTACACCTTC. This gives the protein CASIREHLNYGYTF.

The chain is built from TRBV27 and TRBJ2-7, with 14 positions matching TRBD2. The CDR3 has 18 residues. Trimming cost V 5 bases and J 2 bases; bases outside gene matches: 11. The germline CDR1 and CDR2 sequences are MNHEY and SMNVEV (reference sequence). The CDR3 DNA reads TGTGCCAGCAGTCCGATGGGACTAGCGGGAGTCGGGGCCTACGAGCAGTACTTC. This translates into CASSPMGLAGVGAYEQYF.

In this sample, this clonotype turned up many times. This chain joins TRBV27 and TRBJ2-7, with D hard to call. V gave up 0 bases and J gave up 3 bases, with 9 bases separating them. The CDR3 loop spans 14 amino acids. Germline CDR1 reads MNHEY; CDR2 reads SMNVEV (reference sequence). This chain's CDR3 is CASSLSDRNYEQYF. The CDR3 DNA reads TGTGCCAGCAGTTTATCCGATCGTAACTACGAGCAGTACTTC.